These 2 T cell receptor beta chains were sequenced from one sample in a study of blood T cell repertoires in COVID-19. Here immunoSEQ multiplex PCR was the method, and the copy in TCRdb shows in-frame clones only, minus some. The sample holds roughly 250,000 clones, approximately 90% seen once. Sequencing was carried out using peripheral blood. The receptors were sampled from a woman aged 35 to 49 with acute or convalescent COVID-19.

The rearrangement joins TRBV18 to TRBJ1-3; D is ambiguous. The CDR3 extends over 15 amino acids. In germline, CDR1 is KGHSH, CDR2 LQKENI. The V and J ends lost 2 bases and 3 bases respectively, with 11 bases between them. The CDR3 sequence is CASSPAAGDGNTIYF. CDR3 DNA sequence: TGTGCCAGCTCACCAGCAGCGGGTGATGGAAACACCATATATTTT.

V gene TRBV7-2 combines with J gene TRBJ2-1, with 12 positions matching TRBD2. The germline V gene has CDR1 SGHTA and CDR2 FQGNSA. Trimming took 6 bases from V and 6 from J; bases not matched to a gene: 9. CDR3 length equals 16 residues. CDR3 sequence (DNA): TGTGCCAGCAGGTCTAGCGGGGGGGCCCCCATCAATGAGCAGTTCTTC. Residues: CASRSSGGAPINEQFF.